Presented here are 2 T cell receptor beta chains from one specimen sequenced in a study of blood T cell repertoires in COVID-19. Measured with immunoSEQ multiplex PCR; TCRdb has only the in-frame clones, and not every one. The data hold 400,000 to 450,000 clones, with about nine tenths observed a single time. What was sequenced was peripheral blood. The source of these receptors is a woman in her 40s with COVID-19, enrolled during active disease.

This clone was seen a handful of times. The chain joins TRBV13 to TRBJ1-4, with 9 bases matching TRBD1. CDR1 and CDR2 from the germline V gene are PRHDT and FYEKMQ (reference sequence). This CDR3 contains 15 residues. The trim removed 4 bases at V and 6 bases at J, leaving 6 bases unmatched. CDR3 loop: CASSSSGTGYEKLFF. As DNA, the CDR3 is TGTGCCAGCAGCTCGTCCGGGACAGGGTATGAAAAACTGTTTTTT.

The rearrangement uses TRBV27 and TRBJ1-2, with 9 bases lining up with TRBD1. Germline CDR1 and CDR2: MNHEY and SMNVEV (reference sequence). Germline trimming cut 2 bases from V and 6 bases from J; bases unmatched to any gene: 4. This CDR3 is built from 14 residues. The CDR3 protein is CASSLRDRAHGYTF. The CDR3 DNA reads as TGTGCCAGCAGTTTACGGGACAGGGCTCATGGCTACACCTTC.